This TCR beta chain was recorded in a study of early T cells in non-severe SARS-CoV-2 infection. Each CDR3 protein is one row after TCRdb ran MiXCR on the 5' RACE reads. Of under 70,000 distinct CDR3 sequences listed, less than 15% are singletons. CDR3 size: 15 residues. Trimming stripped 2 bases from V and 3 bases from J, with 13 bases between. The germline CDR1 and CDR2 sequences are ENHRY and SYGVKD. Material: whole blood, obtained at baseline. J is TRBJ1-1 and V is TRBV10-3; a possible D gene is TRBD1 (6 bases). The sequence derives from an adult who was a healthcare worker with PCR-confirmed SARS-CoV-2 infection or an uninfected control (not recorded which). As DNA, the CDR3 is TGTGCCATCAGTGAGGGGGGCGACCCCGACACTGAAGCTTTCTTT. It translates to CAISEGGDPDTEAFF.